These T cell receptor beta chains were read from a single sample in a study of kidney transplant recipient with SARS-CoV-2 infection. TCRdb used MiXCR to reprocess the reads, holding one entry per CDR3 protein. This sample has fewer than 250,000 distinct CDR3 sequences, with about 30% found just once. The sample here was a blood sample, taken at baseline and on roughly day 120 from a kidney transplant recipient. These receptors were collected from a young adult male patient who had COVID-19 and was a kidney transplant recipient. The graft donor may have contributed some T cells. Each CDR3 is given with its conserved first and last residue. Fields, in order: J gene, V gene, clone size, D gene, CDR3 protein, CDR3 DNA. The D gene is left open where the match is weak. The size entry is marked missing in some rows and otherwise reads once, few, many or a size class.

J gene: TRBJ1-4; V gene: TRBV10-3; clone size: many; D gene: .; CDR3 protein: CAISGGGNGLLFF; CDR3 DNA: TGTGCCATCAGTGGGGGGGGGAATGGACTACTGTTTTTT
J gene: TRBJ1-2; V gene: TRBV7-4; clone size: many; D gene: .; CDR3 protein: CASSTASSARKTYGYTF; CDR3 DNA: TGTGCCAGCAGCACAGCCAGTTCAGCTCGAAAGACCTATGGCTACACCTTC
J gene: TRBJ2-7; V gene: TRBV4-1; clone size: many; D gene: .; CDR3 protein: CASSQDEQGTGEQYF; CDR3 DNA: TGCGCCAGCAGCCAAGATGAGCAGGGAACGGGCGAGCAGTACTTC
J gene: TRBJ2-7; V gene: TRBV28; clone size: many; D gene: .; CDR3 protein: CASSFGLLGEQYF; CDR3 DNA: TGTGCCAGCAGTTTTGGACTCCTGGGAGAGCAGTACTTC
J gene: TRBJ1-2; V gene: TRBV6-5; clone size: many; D gene: .; CDR3 protein: CASSPRGGEGYGYTF; CDR3 DNA: TGTGCCAGCAGTCCTAGGGGGGGCGAGGGCTATGGCTACACCTTC
J gene: TRBJ1-2; V gene: TRBV2; clone size: large; D gene: .; CDR3 protein: CASSEASGARRYGYTF; CDR3 DNA: TGTGCCAGCAGTGAAGCCTCGGGGGCACGGAGGTATGGCTACACCTTC
J gene: TRBJ1-5; V gene: TRBV5-4; clone size: many; D gene: TRBD1; CDR3 protein: CASSLQGMRNQPQHF; CDR3 DNA: TGTGCCAGCAGCCTACAGGGGATGCGCAATCAGCCCCAGCATTTT
J gene: TRBJ2-3; V gene: TRBV12-3/TRBV12-4; clone size: many; D gene: TRBD2; CDR3 protein: CASRSGTSGNADTQYF; CDR3 DNA: TGTGCCAGCAGATCCGGGACTAGCGGGAACGCAGATACGCAGTATTTT
J gene: TRBJ1-1; V gene: TRBV15; clone size: many; D gene: .; CDR3 protein: CATSKVDTEAFF; CDR3 DNA: TGTGCCACCAGCAAAGTGGACACTGAAGCTTTCTTT
J gene: TRBJ1-2; V gene: TRBV16; clone size: .; D gene: .; CDR3 protein: CAGSGNLVVRKTYGYTF; CDR3 DNA: TGCGCCGGCAGCGGTAATTTGGTCGTTAGAAAGACCTATGGCTACACCTTC
J gene: TRBJ1-2; V gene: TRBV6-6; clone size: many; D gene: .; CDR3 protein: CASGPRGGSGYTF; CDR3 DNA: TGTGCCAGCGGCCCTCGGGGGGGCTCTGGCTACACCTTC
J gene: TRBJ2-5; V gene: TRBV18; clone size: .; D gene: .; CDR3 protein: CASSPRVISQETQYF; CDR3 DNA: TGTGCCAGCTCACCAAGGGTAATTTCCCAAGAGACCCAGTACTTC
J gene: TRBJ1-2; V gene: TRBV7-2; clone size: many; D gene: .; CDR3 protein: CASSCLRRDGKTYGYTF; CDR3 DNA: TGTGCCAGCAGCTGCTTGCGCAGAGACGGAAAGACCTATGGCTACACCTTC
J gene: TRBJ2-3; V gene: TRBV5-4; clone size: few; D gene: .; CDR3 protein: CASSLDDYTDTQYF; CDR3 DNA: TGTGCCAGCAGCTTGGATGACTACACAGATACGCAGTATTTT
J gene: TRBJ2-1; V gene: TRBV28; clone size: few; D gene: TRBD1; CDR3 protein: CASTLGQGRYNEQFF; CDR3 DNA: TGTGCCAGCACCCTGGGACAGGGGAGGTACAATGAGCAGTTCTTC
J gene: TRBJ1-2; V gene: TRBV19; clone size: many; D gene: TRBD1; CDR3 protein: CASSMERTGGPGYTF; CDR3 DNA: TGTGCCAGTAGTATGGAGAGGACAGGGGGGCCTGGCTACACCTTC
J gene: TRBJ2-1; V gene: TRBV19; clone size: many; D gene: .; CDR3 protein: CASNLGPPGGEQFF; CDR3 DNA: TGTGCCAGTAATCTGGGACCCCCGGGCGGTGAGCAGTTCTTC
J gene: TRBJ2-2; V gene: TRBV7-3; clone size: many; D gene: .; CDR3 protein: CASSSPSGGELFF; CDR3 DNA: TGTGCCAGCAGCTCCCCCTCCGGCGGGGAGCTGTTTTTT
J gene: TRBJ2-1; V gene: TRBV5-1; clone size: .; D gene: TRBD1; CDR3 protein: CASSFRGTDYNGQFF; CDR3 DNA: TGCGCCAGCAGCTTCCGAGGGACAGACTACAATGGGCAGTTCTTC
J gene: TRBJ2-1; V gene: TRBV4-1; clone size: few; D gene: TRBD2; CDR3 protein: CASSQGTSGSDEQFF; CDR3 DNA: TGCGCCAGCAGCCAGGGGACTAGCGGGAGTGATGAGCAGTTCTTC
J gene: TRBJ2-7; V gene: TRBV7-2; clone size: many; D gene: TRBD1; CDR3 protein: CASSPGTGTSYEQYF; CDR3 DNA: TGTGCCAGCAGCCCCGGGACAGGGACGTCCTACGAGCAGTACTTC
J gene: TRBJ1-2; V gene: TRBV27; clone size: many; D gene: .; CDR3 protein: CASSTQANYGYTF; CDR3 DNA: TGTGCCAGCAGCACCCAAGCTAACTATGGCTACACCTTC
J gene: TRBJ1-2; V gene: TRBV5-8; clone size: few; D gene: TRBD1; CDR3 protein: CASGEGTGNYGYTF; CDR3 DNA: TGTGCCAGCGGCGAGGGGACAGGGAATTATGGCTACACCTTC
J gene: TRBJ1-2; V gene: TRBV7-1; clone size: many; D gene: .; CDR3 protein: CASSYFTHEGKTYGYTF; CDR3 DNA: TGTGCCAGCAGCTACTTCACTCACGAGGGAAAGACCTATGGCTACACCTTC
J gene: TRBJ2-6; V gene: TRBV2; clone size: many; D gene: .; CDR3 protein: CASSERYSGANVLTF; CDR3 DNA: TGTGCCAGCAGTGAAAGATACTCTGGGGCCAACGTCCTGACTTTC
J gene: TRBJ2-7; V gene: TRBV5-1; clone size: many; D gene: TRBD2; CDR3 protein: CASSLEGLAGVYEQYF; CDR3 DNA: TGCGCCAGCAGCTTGGAGGGACTAGCGGGAGTATACGAGCAGTACTTC
J gene: TRBJ1-1; V gene: TRBV6-5; clone size: many; D gene: TRBD1; CDR3 protein: CASRYQQGAGTEAFF; CDR3 DNA: TGTGCCAGCAGATACCAACAGGGGGCGGGGACTGAAGCTTTCTTT
J gene: TRBJ2-1; V gene: TRBV28; clone size: few; D gene: .; CDR3 protein: CASSLQSNEQFF; CDR3 DNA: TGTGCCAGCAGTTTACAGAGCAATGAGCAGTTCTTC
J gene: TRBJ2-1; V gene: TRBV18; clone size: .; D gene: .; CDR3 protein: CASSPGVANYNEQFF; CDR3 DNA: TGTGCCAGCTCACCGGGGGTAGCAAACTACAATGAGCAGTTCTTC
J gene: TRBJ2-1; V gene: TRBV5-4; clone size: many; D gene: .; CDR3 protein: CASRGANEQFF; CDR3 DNA: TGTGCCAGCAGAGGGGCCAATGAGCAGTTCTTC
J gene: TRBJ1-5; V gene: TRBV20-1; clone size: many; D gene: .; CDR3 protein: CSAAAYSNQPQHF; CDR3 DNA: TGCAGTGCGGCAGCCTATAGCAATCAGCCCCAGCATTTT
J gene: TRBJ1-2; V gene: TRBV19; clone size: many; D gene: .; CDR3 protein: CASSAGTTNRKTYGYTF; CDR3 DNA: TGTGCCAGTAGTGCAGGGACGACAAATCGAAAGACCTATGGCTACACCTTC
J gene: TRBJ2-7; V gene: TRBV20-1; clone size: many; D gene: .; CDR3 protein: CSASPGQGPYEQYF; CDR3 DNA: TGCAGTGCTAGTCCTGGGCAGGGACCCTACGAGCAGTACTTC
J gene: TRBJ1-6; V gene: TRBV6-1; clone size: many; D gene: TRBD1; CDR3 protein: CASSEGTGGSPLHF; CDR3 DNA: TGTGCCAGCAGTGAAGGGACAGGGGGTTCACCCCTCCACTTT
J gene: TRBJ2-7; V gene: TRBV6-8; clone size: many; D gene: TRBD2; CDR3 protein: CASTQGLANEQYF; CDR3 DNA: TGTGCCAGCACCCAGGGACTAGCGAACGAGCAGTACTTC
J gene: TRBJ2-1; V gene: TRBV20-1; clone size: .; D gene: TRBD2; CDR3 protein: CSARGIEAGELNEQFF; CDR3 DNA: TGCAGTGCTAGAGGGATCGAAGCGGGAGAGCTTAATGAGCAGTTCTTC
J gene: TRBJ1-4; V gene: TRBV19; clone size: many; D gene: TRBD1; CDR3 protein: CASSPLNRGFEKLFF; CDR3 DNA: TGTGCCAGTAGTCCACTTAACAGGGGTTTTGAAAAACTGTTTTTT
J gene: TRBJ2-1; V gene: TRBV10-3; clone size: .; D gene: TRBD2; CDR3 protein: CAICEGRTSSYNEQFF; CDR3 DNA: TGTGCCATCTGTGAGGGGAGGACTAGCTCCTACAATGAGCAGTTCTTC
J gene: TRBJ1-2; V gene: TRBV7-2; clone size: .; D gene: .; CDR3 protein: CASSGLSRDGKTHGYTF; CDR3 DNA: TGTGCCAGCAGCGGTTTGAGCAGAGACGGAAAGACCCATGGCTACACCTTC
J gene: TRBJ1-2; V gene: TRBV12-5; clone size: many; D gene: .; CDR3 protein: CASGVTRLQGKTYGYTF; CDR3 DNA: TGTGCTAGTGGTGTCACCCGTTTGCAGGGAAAGACCTATGGCTACACCTTC
J gene: TRBJ2-2; V gene: TRBV6-5; clone size: many; D gene: .; CDR3 protein: CASSHPPGELFF; CDR3 DNA: TGTGCCAGCAGCCACCCCCCCGGGGAGCTGTTTTTT